What follows are 18 T cell receptor beta chains derived from one specimen sequenced in a study of blood T cell repertoires in COVID-19. Libraries were prepared by immunoSEQ multiplex PCR; TCRdb keeps only in-frame clonotypes and omits some of them. This repertoire shows 200,000 to 250,000 clones, roughly 83% found once; its top ten account for 9% to 15%. Sequencing was performed on peripheral blood. These receptors all come from an elderly man with acute or convalescent COVID-19.

This chain joins TRBV6-2 or TRBV6-3 and TRBJ1-5; 10 bases map to TRBD1. Germline V lookup: CDR1 MNHEY, CDR2 SVGEGT. With V trimmed by 5 bases and J by 8 bases, 6 bases remained unmatched. CDR3 length: 14 amino acids. CDR3 bases: TGTGCCAGCAGTAGGGGACAGGGGATTGAGCCCCAGCATTTT. This codes for CASSRGQGIEPQHF.

This chain links TRBV5-1 with TRBJ2-7, with 7 bases matching TRBD1. This CDR3 spans 15 amino acids. V lost 2 bases, J lost 3 bases, and 8 bases stayed unmatched. Germline V lookup: CDR1 SGHRS, CDR2 YFSETQ. The CDR3 loop is CASSLGGRAGYEQYF. CDR3 coding DNA: TGCGCCAGCAGCTTAGGGGGCCGGGCGGGCTACGAGCAGTACTTC.

The chain carries TRBV3-1 (or the pseudogene TRBV3-2) and TRBJ2-7, with TRBD2 identical over 8 bases. The V and J ends lost 6 bases and 6 bases, in that order; junction bases with no gene match: 10. There are 14 residues in the CDR3. Germline V gene data show CDR1 as LGHDT and CDR2 as YNNKEL (reference sequence). The CDR3 DNA sequence: TGTGCCAGCAGAGCCGCTAGCGGGTGGAGCGAGCAGTACTTC. Translating gives CASRAASGWSEQYF.

This clone was seen only once. The chain uses TRBV5-1 and TRBJ2-3, with TRBD2 identical over 11 bases. Per the germline V gene, CDR1 is SGHRS and CDR2 is YFSETQ. The CDR3 loop spans 16 amino acids. Trimming cost V 0 bases and J 4 bases; bases outside gene matches: 4. Here the CDR3 reads CASSLGALAGADTQYF. DNA of the CDR3: TGCGCCAGCAGCTTGGGAGCACTAGCGGGAGCAGATACGCAGTATTTT.

The table lists this clone with a count of one. The V and J genes are TRBV19 and TRBJ2-1, with 9 bases aligning to TRBD2. The trim removed 3 bases at V and 0 bases at J, leaving 3 bases unmatched. Germline V gene data show CDR1 as LNHDA and CDR2 as SQIVND (reference sequence). The CDR3 spans 16 residues. The CDR3 region has the DNA TGTGCCAGTAGTATGCGTAGCGGGAGCTCCTACAATGAGCAGTTCTTC. Its translation: CASSMRSGSSYNEQFF. The whole variable domain, remainder taken from reference TRBV19 and TRBJ2-1, is DGGITQSPKYLFRKEGQNVTLSCEQNLNHDAMYWYRQDPGQGLRLIYYSQIVNDFQKGDIAEGYSVSREKKESFPLTVTSAQKNPTAFYLCASSMRSGSSYNEQFFGPGTRLTVL.

The chain employs TRBV5-1 and TRBJ2-7; 9 bases fit TRBD2. The length of the CDR3 is 14 residues. V was pared by 4 bases and J by 3 bases, with 5 bases of the junction left unmatched. Per the germline V gene, CDR1 is SGHRS and CDR2 is YFSETQ. The CDR3 DNA reads TGCGCCAGCAGCGTGACTAGCGGTGACTACGAGCAGTACTTC. This gives the protein CASSVTSGDYEQYF.

The genes are TRBV12-3 or TRBV12-4 and TRBJ1-5, with unresolved D. The CDR3 spans 13 residues. The ends were cut back, 9 bases at V and 5 bases at J, with 14 bases in the middle. The CDR3 sequence: CASRTQTHQPQHF. CDR3 coding DNA: TGTGCCAGTAGAACCCAGACACATCAGCCCCAGCATTTT.

The table lists this clone with a count of one. The V call is TRBV5-1, the J call TRBJ1-5; no firm D call. Germline lookup yields CDR1 SGHRS and CDR2 YFSETQ. The CDR3 covers 15 residues. V was cut by 5 bases and J by 2 bases, with 14 bases left in between. The CDR3 DNA sequence: TGCGCCAGCAGTGCAGCAGGTTTACGCAATCAGCCCCAGCATTTT. The encoded protein is CASSAAGLRNQPQHF.

The CDR3 is CSVRRGTGSTGELFF. The CDR3 DNA reads as TGCAGCGTCCGGAGGGGGACAGGGAGTACCGGGGAGCTGTTTTTT. The chain joins TRBV29-1 to TRBJ2-2; 9 bases map to TRBD1. Germline values: CDR1 SQVTM, CDR2 ANQGSEA. V lost 6 bases, J lost 5 bases, and 10 bases stayed unmatched. The CDR3 has 15 residues.

This clone was recorded once. V and J are TRBV3-1 (or the pseudogene TRBV3-2) and TRBJ1-4; D possibly corresponds to TRBD1 (6 bases). Germline V gene data show CDR1 as LGHDT and CDR2 as YNNKEL (reference sequence). The V and J ends lost 3 bases and 8 bases respectively, with 10 bases between them. This CDR3 is 13 amino acids long. Written as DNA, the CDR3 is TGTGCCAGCAGCCAGTTCCAGGGGGAAAAACTGTTTTTT. Amino acids: CASSQFQGEKLFF.

This chain uses TRBV10-2 with TRBJ2-7; 11 bases agree with TRBD1. Germline CDR1 is WSHSY and CDR2 is SAAADI. The trim removed 7 bases at V and 4 bases at J, leaving 6 bases unmatched. The CDR3 extends over 14 amino acids. The CDR3 region has the DNA TGCGCCAGCACCTCCGGGACAGGGGGTTACGAGCAGTACTTC. Protein sequence: CASTSGTGGYEQYF.

The chain links TRBV27 to TRBJ2-4; tentative D call: TRBD1 (6 bases). There are 15 residues in the CDR3. Germline V CDR1 and CDR2: MNHEY, SMNVEV (reference sequence). The V gene lost 7 bases and the J gene lost 3 bases, with 16 bases spanning the gap. The CDR3 region is CASIPTGQFKNIQYF. In DNA, the CDR3 is TGTGCCAGCATCCCCACCGGACAGTTCAAAAACATTCAGTACTTC.

This sequence joins TRBV19 and TRBJ1-4, with D maybe TRBD1 (6 bases). Germline V gene lookup returns CDR1 LNHDA and CDR2 SQIVND (reference sequence). CDR3 length: 15 amino acids. V dropped 5 bases and J dropped 4 bases, with 14 bases sitting between them. CDR3 residues: CASSADSPGNEKLFF. As DNA, the CDR3 is TGTGCCAGTAGTGCGGACAGCCCGGGTAATGAAAAACTGTTTTTT.

The genes are TRBV28 and TRBJ1-1; perhaps TRBD1 as D (5 bases). Germline CDR1 MDHEN, CDR2 SYDVKM. The length of the CDR3 is 16 residues. V lost 3 bases, J lost 0 bases, and 14 bases lay in between. The CDR3: CASSFLIGGVNTEAFF. The CDR3 DNA sequence: TGTGCCAGCAGTTTTTTGATCGGAGGGGTGAACACTGAAGCTTTCTTT.

The CDR3 region is CASSQGQGGEKLFF. The CDR3 nucleotides read TGCGCCAGCAGCCAGGGACAGGGAGGAGAAAAACTGTTTTTT. The rearrangement links TRBV4-1 to TRBJ1-4; TRBD1 matches 9 bases. Germline CDR1 and CDR2: MGHRA and YSYEKL. V trimming: 3 bases; J trimming: 8 bases; junction bases outside the gene matches: 4. This CDR3 spans 14 amino acids.

The genes are TRBV28 and TRBJ1-3; D uncertain. The CDR3 is 15 amino acids. V was cut by 5 bases and J by 2 bases, with 13 bases left in between. In germline, CDR1 is MDHEN, CDR2 SYDVKM. CDR3 DNA sequence: TGTGCCAGCAGTCCCCCTGGTGGCCCTGGAAACACCATATATTTT. As protein: CASSPPGGPGNTIYF.

The chain has TRBV7-2 and TRBJ1-3; 9 nucleotides line up with TRBD1. In germline, CDR1 is SGHTA, CDR2 FQGNSA. The V and J ends lost 7 bases and 3 bases, in that order; junction bases with no gene match: 7. The CDR3 extends over 15 amino acids. The CDR3 spells CASTPDRGVGNTIYF. In DNA, the CDR3 is TGTGCCAGCACCCCGGACAGGGGCGTTGGAAACACCATATATTTT.

This CDR3 reads CASSLRTGGAVYEQYF. CDR3 nucleotide sequence: TGTGCCAGCAGCCTCCGGACAGGGGGCGCAGTCTACGAGCAGTACTTC. The V and J genes are TRBV14 and TRBJ2-7; TRBD1 matches 11 bases. This CDR3 is 16 amino acids long. Trimming cost V 4 bases and J 3 bases; bases outside gene matches: 8. CDR1 and CDR2 from the germline V gene are SGHDN and FVKESK.